Listed below are T cell receptor beta chains from one sample, sequenced in a study of chemoradiotherapy in HPV16-positive cancers. Measured with immunoSEQ multiplex PCR; TCRdb has only the in-frame clones, and not every one. In the table there are about 67,000 clones, 88% of which are singletons. The specimen comprised blood, sampled from a patient who underwent chemoradiotherapy. These receptors came from a human donor with HPV-associated anogenital cancer. The CDR3 runs from the conserved cysteine through the conserved F or W. The D gene is left open where the match is weak. Clone size appears in some rows only: once, few, many, or a class for an expanded clone.

v_call: TRBV6-5; clone_size: .; j_call: TRBJ2-1; d_call: .; cdr3_aa: CASSYSMDDEQFF; cdr3_nt: TGTGCCAGCAGTTACTCGATGGACGATGAGCAGTTCTTC
v_call: TRBV21-1; clone_size: .; j_call: TRBJ1-2; d_call: .; cdr3_aa: CASSKGGTGGRSRGYTF; cdr3_nt: TGTGCCAGCAGCAAAGGTGGGACAGGGGGCCGATCGAGGGGCTACACCTTC
v_call: TRBV9; clone_size: .; j_call: TRBJ2-5; d_call: .; cdr3_aa: CASSGPTAQETQYF; cdr3_nt: TGTGCCAGCAGCGGGCCAACCGCACAAGAGACCCAGTACTTC
v_call: TRBV2; clone_size: once; j_call: TRBJ1-3; d_call: TRBD1; cdr3_aa: CASSPQGSSGNTIYF; cdr3_nt: TGTGCCAGCAGTCCACAGGGGTCCTCTGGAAACACCATATATTTT
v_call: TRBV18; clone_size: .; j_call: TRBJ1-5; d_call: .; cdr3_aa: CASSPPSNQPQHF; cdr3_nt: TGTGCCAGCTCACCGCCTAGCAATCAGCCCCAGCATTTT
v_call: TRBV5-4; clone_size: .; j_call: TRBJ2-3; d_call: TRBD2; cdr3_aa: CASSLMTGGFITQYF; cdr3_nt: TGTGCCAGCAGCTTGATGACGGGGGGTTTTATAACGCAGTATTTT
v_call: TRBV6-5; clone_size: .; j_call: TRBJ1-2; d_call: .; cdr3_aa: CASSFSSGYGYTF; cdr3_nt: TGTGCCAGCAGTTTCTCGTCTGGCTATGGCTACACCTTC
v_call: TRBV29-1; clone_size: .; j_call: TRBJ1-1; d_call: TRBD1; cdr3_aa: CSVEDGTGMGIRATEAFF; cdr3_nt: TGCAGCGTTGAAGATGGGACAGGGATGGGTATTAGAGCAACTGAAGCTTTCTTT
v_call: TRBV4-2; clone_size: .; j_call: TRBJ2-2; d_call: .; cdr3_aa: CASSQTAFGELFF; cdr3_nt: TGTGCCAGCAGCCAAACGGCTTTTGGGGAGCTGTTTTTT
v_call: TRBV6-5; clone_size: .; j_call: TRBJ2-3; d_call: TRBD1; cdr3_aa: CASSLWARDRRQYF; cdr3_nt: TGTGCCAGCAGTTTATGGGCCCGGGACAGAAGGCAGTATTTT
v_call: TRBV30; clone_size: .; j_call: TRBJ2-1; d_call: .; cdr3_aa: CAWSREVNEQFF; cdr3_nt: TGTGCCTGGAGTCGCGAGGTCAATGAGCAGTTCTTC
v_call: TRBV30; clone_size: once; j_call: TRBJ2-3; d_call: .; cdr3_aa: CAWTGSAGDTQYF; cdr3_nt: TGTGCCTGGACAGGGTCCGCCGGGGATACGCAGTATTTT
v_call: TRBV7-9; clone_size: .; j_call: TRBJ2-3; d_call: .; cdr3_aa: CASSLGLVSPRAGDTQYF; cdr3_nt: TGTGCCAGCAGCTTAGGTCTGGTCAGTCCCAGGGCCGGAGATACGCAGTATTTT
v_call: TRBV27; clone_size: .; j_call: TRBJ2-6; d_call: TRBD2; cdr3_aa: CASSLLSGGTSGANVLTF; cdr3_nt: TGTGCCAGCAGTTTACTATCGGGGGGGACCTCTGGGGCCAACGTCCTGACTTTC
v_call: TRBV19; clone_size: .; j_call: TRBJ1-5; d_call: .; cdr3_aa: CASSIDRGRGNQPQHF; cdr3_nt: TGTGCCAGTAGTATAGACAGGGGACGAGGAAATCAGCCCCAGCATTTT
v_call: TRBV4-1; clone_size: .; j_call: TRBJ1-6; d_call: .; cdr3_aa: CASSQEWSSYNSPLHF; cdr3_nt: TGCGCCAGCAGCCAAGAGTGGAGCTCCTATAATTCACCCCTCCACTTT
v_call: TRBV15; clone_size: .; j_call: TRBJ1-3; d_call: .; cdr3_aa: CATSRGSTGVAGNTIYF; cdr3_nt: TGTGCCACCAGCAGAGGATCCACCGGAGTTGCTGGAAACACCATATATTTT
v_call: TRBV7-6; clone_size: .; j_call: TRBJ2-3; d_call: TRBD2; cdr3_aa: CASMSSGGLGDTQYF; cdr3_nt: TGTGCCAGCATGTCCTCGGGGGGGCTGGGAGATACGCAGTATTTT
v_call: TRBV7-2; clone_size: .; j_call: TRBJ2-1; d_call: TRBD2; cdr3_aa: CASSLAGTSGNEQFF; cdr3_nt: TGTGCCAGCAGCTTAGCGGGGACTAGCGGGAATGAGCAGTTCTTC
v_call: TRBV7-8; clone_size: .; j_call: TRBJ1-3; d_call: .; cdr3_aa: CASSTGTGSGNTIYF; cdr3_nt: TGTGCCAGCAGCACCGGGACGGGATCTGGAAACACCATATATTTT
v_call: TRBV5-1; clone_size: few; j_call: TRBJ1-2; d_call: TRBD1; cdr3_aa: CASSLGDRPNYGYTF; cdr3_nt: TGCGCCAGCAGCTTGGGGGACAGGCCCAACTATGGCTACACCTTC
v_call: TRBV5-1; clone_size: .; j_call: TRBJ1-6; d_call: .; cdr3_aa: CASSPDESSPLHF; cdr3_nt: TGCGCCAGCAGCCCCGATGAGTCCTCACCCCTCCACTTT
v_call: TRBV30; clone_size: .; j_call: TRBJ2-1; d_call: TRBD2; cdr3_aa: CAWSSKGLAQHEQFF; cdr3_nt: TGTGCCTGGAGTTCAAAGGGACTAGCCCAGCATGAGCAGTTCTTC
v_call: TRBV2; clone_size: .; j_call: TRBJ1-5; d_call: .; cdr3_aa: CASVGEIGNQPQHF; cdr3_nt: TGTGCCAGCGTAGGGGAGATCGGCAATCAGCCCCAGCATTTT
v_call: TRBV7-9; clone_size: .; j_call: TRBJ2-1; d_call: TRBD2; cdr3_aa: CASSLVRVLAGGPDNEQFF; cdr3_nt: TGTGCCAGCAGCTTAGTAAGGGTGCTAGCGGGAGGGCCCGACAATGAGCAGTTCTTC
v_call: TRBV7-9; clone_size: .; j_call: TRBJ2-2; d_call: .; cdr3_aa: CASNRGAWETSGELFF; cdr3_nt: TGTGCCAGCAACCGCGGGGCGTGGGAAACGAGCGGGGAGCTGTTTTTT
v_call: TRBV6-5; clone_size: .; j_call: TRBJ1-2; d_call: .; cdr3_aa: CASSYDTRGYGYTF; cdr3_nt: TGTGCCAGCAGTTACGACACCAGAGGCTATGGCTACACCTTC
v_call: TRBV6-1; clone_size: .; j_call: TRBJ2-7; d_call: .; cdr3_aa: CASSEAPGNEQYF; cdr3_nt: TGTGCCAGCAGTGAAGCGCCAGGGAACGAGCAGTACTTC
v_call: TRBV2; clone_size: .; j_call: TRBJ2-3; d_call: TRBD1; cdr3_aa: CASSNRGTDTQYF; cdr3_nt: TGTGCCAGCAGCAACAGGGGAACAGATACGCAGTATTTT
v_call: TRBV6-1; clone_size: .; j_call: TRBJ1-5; d_call: TRBD1; cdr3_aa: CASSEGQGYNSNQPQHF; cdr3_nt: TGTGCCAGCAGTGAGGGACAGGGTTATAATAGCAATCAGCCCCAGCATTTT
v_call: TRBV11-2; clone_size: .; j_call: TRBJ2-7; d_call: .; cdr3_aa: CASSLAGVGYEQYF; cdr3_nt: TGTGCCAGCAGCTTAGCCGGGGTGGGCTACGAGCAGTACTTC
v_call: TRBV5-1; clone_size: once; j_call: TRBJ2-5; d_call: TRBD1; cdr3_aa: CASSSGQGAQETQYF; cdr3_nt: TGCGCCAGCAGCTCCGGACAGGGGGCCCAAGAGACCCAGTACTTC
v_call: TRBV30; clone_size: .; j_call: TRBJ1-5; d_call: .; cdr3_aa: CAWSVGSRGNQPQHF; cdr3_nt: TGTGCCTGGAGTGTAGGTTCCAGGGGCAATCAGCCCCAGCATTTT
v_call: TRBV5-1; clone_size: .; j_call: TRBJ2-7; d_call: .; cdr3_aa: CASSFGYEQYF; cdr3_nt: TGCGCCAGCAGCTTTGGGTACGAGCAGTACTTC
v_call: TRBV6-6; clone_size: .; j_call: TRBJ1-1; d_call: .; cdr3_aa: CASSYMAGRNTEAFF; cdr3_nt: TGTGCCAGCAGTTACATGGCAGGGCGGAACACTGAAGCTTTCTTT
v_call: TRBV11-2; clone_size: .; j_call: TRBJ1-2; d_call: .; cdr3_aa: CASSTPANYGYTF; cdr3_nt: TGTGCCAGCAGCACCCCGGCGAACTATGGCTACACCTTC
v_call: TRBV19; clone_size: .; j_call: TRBJ1-2; d_call: TRBD1; cdr3_aa: CASSDRAHYGYTF; cdr3_nt: TGTGCCAGTTCGGACAGGGCACACTATGGCTACACCTTC
v_call: TRBV6-5; clone_size: .; j_call: TRBJ2-7; d_call: .; cdr3_aa: CASSYPGQSRGEQYF; cdr3_nt: TGTGCCAGCAGTTATCCCGGGCAAAGCCGTGGGGAGCAGTACTTC
v_call: TRBV28; clone_size: once; j_call: TRBJ1-1; d_call: TRBD1; cdr3_aa: CASSVGQGGAEAFF; cdr3_nt: TGTGCCAGCAGTGTCGGACAGGGAGGGGCTGAAGCTTTCTTT
v_call: TRBV25-1; clone_size: .; j_call: TRBJ2-5; d_call: .; cdr3_aa: CASSEPGKETQYF; cdr3_nt: TGTGCCAGCAGTGAGCCCGGGAAAGAGACCCAGTACTTC
v_call: TRBV20-1; clone_size: .; j_call: TRBJ2-1; d_call: .; cdr3_aa: CSASSYNEQFF; cdr3_nt: TGCAGTGCTAGCTCCTACAATGAGCAGTTCTTC
v_call: TRBV27; clone_size: .; j_call: TRBJ1-1; d_call: .; cdr3_aa: CASSLNRNTEAFF; cdr3_nt: TGTGCCAGCAGTTTAAATAGGAACACTGAAGCTTTCTTT
v_call: TRBV9; clone_size: .; j_call: TRBJ2-3; d_call: TRBD1; cdr3_aa: CASSVRGTGSDTQYF; cdr3_nt: TGTGCCAGCAGCGTAAGAGGGACAGGGTCAGATACGCAGTATTTT
v_call: TRBV28; clone_size: .; j_call: TRBJ1-1; d_call: .; cdr3_aa: CASSARVYTEAFF; cdr3_nt: TGTGCCAGCAGTGCCAGGGTATACACTGAAGCTTTCTTT
v_call: TRBV7-3; clone_size: .; j_call: TRBJ1-1; d_call: .; cdr3_aa: CASSLKLAENTEAFF; cdr3_nt: TGTGCCAGCAGCTTAAAGTTGGCGGAGAACACTGAAGCTTTCTTT
v_call: TRBV5-4; clone_size: .; j_call: TRBJ1-1; d_call: .; cdr3_aa: CASSPDRLNTEAFF; cdr3_nt: TGTGCCAGCAGTCCAGACAGGTTGAACACTGAAGCTTTCTTT
v_call: TRBV9; clone_size: .; j_call: TRBJ2-1; d_call: .; cdr3_aa: CASSVAGTPSSYNEQFF; cdr3_nt: TGTGCCAGCAGCGTAGCAGGGACACCTAGCTCCTACAATGAGCAGTTCTTC
v_call: TRBV27; clone_size: .; j_call: TRBJ2-7; d_call: .; cdr3_aa: CASSLSRVHEQYF; cdr3_nt: TGTGCCAGCAGTTTAAGCAGGGTTCACGAGCAGTACTTC
v_call: TRBV6-4; clone_size: few; j_call: TRBJ1-1; d_call: TRBD1; cdr3_aa: CASSPGGASTEAFF; cdr3_nt: TGTGCCAGCAGCCCAGGGGGCGCGAGCACTGAAGCTTTCTTT
v_call: TRBV5-1; clone_size: .; j_call: TRBJ1-1; d_call: .; cdr3_aa: CASSADRNTEAFF; cdr3_nt: TGCGCCAGCAGCGCGGACAGGAACACTGAAGCTTTCTTT
v_call: TRBV5-4; clone_size: .; j_call: TRBJ2-6; d_call: TRBD1; cdr3_aa: CASSSDRGVSGANVLTF; cdr3_nt: TGTGCCAGCAGCTCGGACAGGGGAGTCTCTGGGGCCAACGTCCTGACTTTC
v_call: TRBV7-2; clone_size: once; j_call: TRBJ1-2; d_call: .; cdr3_aa: CASSLDSSSFYGYTF; cdr3_nt: TGTGCCAGCAGCTTAGATTCATCGTCCTTTTATGGCTACACCTTC
v_call: TRBV29-1; clone_size: .; j_call: TRBJ1-5; d_call: .; cdr3_aa: CSVVDSDSNQPQHF; cdr3_nt: TGCAGCGTAGTGGACAGTGATAGCAATCAGCCCCAGCATTTT
v_call: TRBV5-4; clone_size: .; j_call: TRBJ2-7; d_call: TRBD2; cdr3_aa: CASSLGLAGGTYEQYF; cdr3_nt: TGTGCCAGCAGCTTGGGACTAGCGGGGGGGACCTACGAGCAGTACTTC
v_call: TRBV5-4; clone_size: few; j_call: TRBJ1-1; d_call: .; cdr3_aa: CASSLQTIQTEAFF; cdr3_nt: TGTGCCAGCAGCCTACAGACGATTCAGACTGAAGCTTTCTTT
v_call: TRBV19; clone_size: .; j_call: TRBJ2-7; d_call: TRBD1; cdr3_aa: CASSMGTGGMQQYF; cdr3_nt: TGTGCCAGTAGTATGGGGACAGGGGGAATGCAGCAGTACTTC
v_call: TRBV28; clone_size: .; j_call: TRBJ2-7; d_call: TRBD1; cdr3_aa: CASRLGQGLTAEQYF; cdr3_nt: TGTGCCAGCAGACTGGGACAGGGTTTGACGGCCGAGCAGTACTTC
v_call: TRBV21-1; clone_size: .; j_call: TRBJ1-6; d_call: .; cdr3_aa: CASSKGWQGAQNYNSPLHF; cdr3_nt: TGTGCCAGCAGCAAAGGGTGGCAGGGGGCTCAAAACTATAATTCACCCCTCCACTTT